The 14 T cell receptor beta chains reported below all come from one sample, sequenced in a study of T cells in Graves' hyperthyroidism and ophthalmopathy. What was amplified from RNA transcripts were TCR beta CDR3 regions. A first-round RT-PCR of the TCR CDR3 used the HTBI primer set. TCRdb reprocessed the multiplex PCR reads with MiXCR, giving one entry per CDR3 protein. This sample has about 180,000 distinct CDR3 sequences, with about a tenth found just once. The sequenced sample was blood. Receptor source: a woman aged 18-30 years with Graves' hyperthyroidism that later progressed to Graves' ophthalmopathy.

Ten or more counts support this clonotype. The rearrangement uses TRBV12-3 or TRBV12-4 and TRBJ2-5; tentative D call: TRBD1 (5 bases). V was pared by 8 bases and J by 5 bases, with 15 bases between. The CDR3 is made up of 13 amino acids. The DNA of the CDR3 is TGTGCCAGCCAAGGCCAGGGAATGGAGACCCAGTACTTC. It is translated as CASQGQGMETQYF.

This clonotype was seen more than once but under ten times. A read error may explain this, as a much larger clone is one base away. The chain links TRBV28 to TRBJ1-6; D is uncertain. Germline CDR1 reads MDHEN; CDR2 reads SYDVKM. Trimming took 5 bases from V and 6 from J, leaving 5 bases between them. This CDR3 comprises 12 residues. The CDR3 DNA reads TGTGCCAGCAGTCTTCGTAATTCACCCCTCCACTTT. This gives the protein CASSLRNSPLHF.

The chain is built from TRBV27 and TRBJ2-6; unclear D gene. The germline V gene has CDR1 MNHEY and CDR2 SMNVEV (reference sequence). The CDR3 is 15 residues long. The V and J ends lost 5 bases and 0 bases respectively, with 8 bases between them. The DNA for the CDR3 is TGTGCCAGCAGTAAGGCCGTCTCTGGGGCCAACGTCCTGACTTTC. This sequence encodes CASSKAVSGANVLTF.

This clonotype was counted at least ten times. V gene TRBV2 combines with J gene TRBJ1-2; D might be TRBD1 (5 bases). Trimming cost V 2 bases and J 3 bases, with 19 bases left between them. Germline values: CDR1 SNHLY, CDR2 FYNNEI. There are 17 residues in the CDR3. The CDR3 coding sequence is TGTGCCAGCAGTGAACTGGGTTGGGGCCAGGGTGACTATGGCTACACCTTC. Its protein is CASSELGWGQGDYGYTF.

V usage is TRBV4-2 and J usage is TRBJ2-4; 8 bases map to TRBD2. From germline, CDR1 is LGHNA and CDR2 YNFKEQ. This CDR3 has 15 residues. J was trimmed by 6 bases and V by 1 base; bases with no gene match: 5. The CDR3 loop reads CASSQAREVTNIQYF. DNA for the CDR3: TGTGCCAGCAGCCAAGCGCGGGAGGTCACAAACATTCAGTACTTC.

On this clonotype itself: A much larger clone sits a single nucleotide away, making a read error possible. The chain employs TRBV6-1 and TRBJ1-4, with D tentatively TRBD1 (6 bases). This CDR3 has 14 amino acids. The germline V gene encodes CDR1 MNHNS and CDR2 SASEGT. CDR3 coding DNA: TGTGTCAGCCTAGGCGGGGGGGCGGATGAAAAACTGTTTTTT. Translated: CVSLGGGADEKLFF.

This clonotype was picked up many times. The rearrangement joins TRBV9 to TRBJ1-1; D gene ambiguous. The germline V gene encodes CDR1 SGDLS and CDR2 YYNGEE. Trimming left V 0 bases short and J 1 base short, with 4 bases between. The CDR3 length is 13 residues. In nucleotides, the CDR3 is TGTGCCAGCAGCGTAGATCAGAACACTGAAGCTTTCTTT. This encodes CASSVDQNTEAFF.

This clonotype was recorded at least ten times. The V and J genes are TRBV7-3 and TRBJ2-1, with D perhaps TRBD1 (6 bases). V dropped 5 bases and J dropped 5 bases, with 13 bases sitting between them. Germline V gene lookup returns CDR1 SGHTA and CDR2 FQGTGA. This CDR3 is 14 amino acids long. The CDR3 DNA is TGTGCCAGCAGCCGTACACGGGACAACAATGAGCAGTTCTTC. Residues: CASSRTRDNNEQFF.

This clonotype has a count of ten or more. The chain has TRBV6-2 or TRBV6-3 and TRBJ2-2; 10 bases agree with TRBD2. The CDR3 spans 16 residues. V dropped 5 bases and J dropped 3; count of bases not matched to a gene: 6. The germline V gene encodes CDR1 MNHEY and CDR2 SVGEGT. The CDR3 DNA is TGTGCCAGCAGTGAGAGCGGGAGGGACGACACCGGGGAGCTGTTTTTT. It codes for CASSESGRDDTGELFF.

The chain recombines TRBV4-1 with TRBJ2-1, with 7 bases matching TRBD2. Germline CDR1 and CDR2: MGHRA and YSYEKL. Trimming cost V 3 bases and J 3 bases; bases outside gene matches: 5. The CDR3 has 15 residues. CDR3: CASSHESGDYNEQFF. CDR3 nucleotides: TGCGCCAGCAGCCATGAGAGCGGGGACTACAATGAGCAGTTCTTC.

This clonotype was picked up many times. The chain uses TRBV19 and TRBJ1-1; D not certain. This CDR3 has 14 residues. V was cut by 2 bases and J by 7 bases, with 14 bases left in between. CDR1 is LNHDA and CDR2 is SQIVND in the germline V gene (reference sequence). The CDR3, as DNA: TGTGCCAGTAGTATACTTGGGAGCAACGATGAAGCTTTCTTT. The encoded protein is CASSILGSNDEAFF.

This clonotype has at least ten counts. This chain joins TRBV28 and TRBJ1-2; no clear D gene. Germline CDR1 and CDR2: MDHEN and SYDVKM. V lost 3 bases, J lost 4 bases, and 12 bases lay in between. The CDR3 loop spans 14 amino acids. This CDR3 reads CASSFLTGLYGYTF. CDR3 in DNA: TGTGCCAGCAGTTTTCTAACGGGTCTCTATGGCTACACCTTC.

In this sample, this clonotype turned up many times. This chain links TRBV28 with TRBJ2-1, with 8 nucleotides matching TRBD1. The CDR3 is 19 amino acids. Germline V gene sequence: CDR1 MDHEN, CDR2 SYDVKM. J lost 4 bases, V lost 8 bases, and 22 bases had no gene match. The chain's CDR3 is CASASTGAAILLSYNEQFF. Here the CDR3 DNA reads TGTGCCAGCGCATCGACAGGGGCTGCAATCTTGCTCTCATACAATGAGCAGTTCTTC.

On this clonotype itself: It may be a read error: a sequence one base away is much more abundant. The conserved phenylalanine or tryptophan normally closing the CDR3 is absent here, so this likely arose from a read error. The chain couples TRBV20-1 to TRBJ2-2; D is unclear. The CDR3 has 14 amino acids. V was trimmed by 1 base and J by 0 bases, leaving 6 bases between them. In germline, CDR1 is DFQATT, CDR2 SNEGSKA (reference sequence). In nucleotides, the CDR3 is TGCAGTGCTAGAGGACGGTCGAACACCGGGGAGCTGTTTCTT. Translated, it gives CSARGRSNTGELFL.